The sequence of this TCR beta chain was determined in a study of control samples from healthy donors and cancer patients. The protocol was immunoSEQ multiplex PCR, while the TCRdb copy is restricted to in-frame clones and leaves out a portion. The sample holds 80,000 to 85,000 clones; 70% to 90% are singletons and the top ten take around 6%. CDR3 length equals 15 residues. Germline V gene sequence: CDR1 MNHNY, CDR2 SVGAGI (reference sequence). V dropped 3 bases and J dropped 2; count of bases not matched to a gene: 3. The gene calls are TRBV6-6 and TRBJ1-2, with TRBD1 identical over 10 bases. The clonotype originates from a woman aged 45-65 years in good health. The sample consisted of blood. CDR3 in amino acids: CASSYSGQGNYGYTF. The CDR3 nucleotides are TGTGCCAGCAGTTATTCGGGACAGGGGAACTATGGCTACACCTTC.